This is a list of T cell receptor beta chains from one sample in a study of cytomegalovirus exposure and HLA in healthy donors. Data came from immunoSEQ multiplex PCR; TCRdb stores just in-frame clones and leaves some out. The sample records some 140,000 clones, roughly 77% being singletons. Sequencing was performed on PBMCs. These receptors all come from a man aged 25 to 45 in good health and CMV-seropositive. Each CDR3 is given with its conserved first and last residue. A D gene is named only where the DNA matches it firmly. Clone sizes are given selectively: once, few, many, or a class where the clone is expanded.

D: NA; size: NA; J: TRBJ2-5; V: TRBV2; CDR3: CASIGRQSVGETQYF; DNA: TGTGCCAGCATTGGCAGACAGAGCGTCGGGGAGACCCAGTACTTC
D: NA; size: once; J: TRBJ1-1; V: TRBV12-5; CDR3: CASGLTGSVLSDTEAFF; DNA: TGTGCTAGTGGTTTGACAGGGTCGGTATTATCGGACACTGAAGCTTTCTTT
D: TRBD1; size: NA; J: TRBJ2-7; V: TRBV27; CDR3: CASSTQDRGLREQYF; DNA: TGTGCCAGCAGTACTCAGGACAGGGGTCTGCGGGAGCAGTACTTC
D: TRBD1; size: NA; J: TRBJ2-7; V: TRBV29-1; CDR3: CSVGRDRGTYEQYF; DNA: TGCAGCGTTGGGCGGGACAGGGGAACCTACGAGCAGTACTTC
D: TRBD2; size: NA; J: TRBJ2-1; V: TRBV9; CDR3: CASSHRLANYNEQFF; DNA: TGTGCCAGCAGCCACAGACTAGCTAACTACAATGAGCAGTTCTTC
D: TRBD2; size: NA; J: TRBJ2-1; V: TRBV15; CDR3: CATSSYPGGNEQFF; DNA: TGTGCCACCAGCTCATACCCGGGGGGCAATGAGCAGTTCTTC
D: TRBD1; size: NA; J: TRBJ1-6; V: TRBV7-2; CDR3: CASSLRRWLGTEYNSPLHF; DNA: TGTGCCAGCAGCTTACGTCGCTGGCTAGGGACAGAATATAATTCACCCCTCCACTTT
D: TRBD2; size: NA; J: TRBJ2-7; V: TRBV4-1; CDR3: CASSQDLTSGPYEQYF; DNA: TGCGCCAGCAGCCAAGATTTAACTAGCGGGCCCTACGAGCAGTACTTC
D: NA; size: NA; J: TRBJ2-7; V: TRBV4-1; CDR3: CASSPDSGGGSYEQYF; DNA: TGCGCCAGCAGCCCTGACAGCGGAGGAGGGTCCTACGAGCAGTACTTC
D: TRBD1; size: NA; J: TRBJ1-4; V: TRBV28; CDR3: CASSFRQGASGEKLFF; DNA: TGTGCCAGCAGTTTCCGGCAGGGGGCCTCGGGTGAAAAACTGTTTTTT
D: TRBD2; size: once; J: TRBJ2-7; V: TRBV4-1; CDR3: CASSQQLAGHSYEQYF; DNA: TGCGCCAGCAGCCAACAACTAGCGGGACACTCCTACGAGCAGTACTTC
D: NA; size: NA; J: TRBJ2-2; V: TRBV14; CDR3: CASSQQGGTGELFF; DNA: TGTGCCAGCAGCCAACAGGGAGGCACCGGGGAGCTGTTTTTT
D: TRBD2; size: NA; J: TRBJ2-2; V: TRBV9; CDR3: CASSVGLAGGGGGELFF; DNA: TGTGCCAGCAGCGTGGGACTAGCGGGAGGCGGAGGCGGGGAGCTGTTTTTT
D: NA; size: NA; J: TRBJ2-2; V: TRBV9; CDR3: CASSVGRGLNTGELFF; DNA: TGTGCCAGCAGCGTAGGACGGGGATTGAACACCGGGGAGCTGTTTTTT
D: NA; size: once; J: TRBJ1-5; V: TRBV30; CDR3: CAWSLSPTGNQPQHF; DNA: TGTGCCTGGAGTTTGAGTCCCACTGGCAATCAGCCCCAGCATTTT
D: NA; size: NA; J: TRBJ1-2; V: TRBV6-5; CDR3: CASSYGLLGGDGYTF; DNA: TGTGCCAGCAGTTACGGGCTTTTAGGAGGCGATGGCTACACCTTC
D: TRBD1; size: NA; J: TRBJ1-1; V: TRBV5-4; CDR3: CASSALQGARGTEAFF; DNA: TGTGCCAGCAGCGCCCTACAGGGGGCGCGGGGGACTGAAGCTTTCTTT
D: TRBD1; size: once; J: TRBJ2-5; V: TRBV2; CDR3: CASRDFPGQGFSETQYF; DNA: TGTGCCAGCAGGGATTTTCCGGGACAGGGCTTCTCGGAGACCCAGTACTTC
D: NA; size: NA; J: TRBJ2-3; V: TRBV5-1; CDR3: CASTPAETRYHSATDTQYF; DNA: TGCGCCAGCACCCCCGCGGAAACTCGATATCACTCAGCCACAGATACGCAGTATTTT
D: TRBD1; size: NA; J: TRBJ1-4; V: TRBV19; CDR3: CASSIIWTGEEKLFF; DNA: TGTGCCAGTAGTATAATTTGGACAGGGGAGGAAAAACTGTTTTTT
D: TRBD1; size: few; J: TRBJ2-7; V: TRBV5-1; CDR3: CASKIGFSGQFYEQYF; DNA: TGCGCCAGCAAGATCGGGTTTTCGGGACAGTTCTACGAGCAGTACTTC
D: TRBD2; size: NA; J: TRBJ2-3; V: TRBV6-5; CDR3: CASSPGGGGGTQYF; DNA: TGTGCCAGCAGTCCGGGGGGGGGAGGGGGGACGCAGTATTTT
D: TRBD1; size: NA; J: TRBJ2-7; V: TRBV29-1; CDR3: CSVRTGFNEQYF; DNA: TGCAGCGTAAGGACAGGTTTCAACGAGCAGTACTTC
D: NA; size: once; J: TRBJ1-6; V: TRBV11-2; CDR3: CASSLDGQGNSPLHF; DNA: TGTGCCAGCAGCTTAGATGGGCAGGGGAATTCACCCCTCCACTTT
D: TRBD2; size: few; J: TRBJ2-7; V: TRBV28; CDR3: CASSPPLAGGVSEQYF; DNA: TGTGCCAGCAGTCCACCCTTAGCGGGAGGGGTGAGCGAGCAGTACTTC
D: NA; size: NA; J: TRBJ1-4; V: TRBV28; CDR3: CASSLPQVSKLFF; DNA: TGTGCCAGCAGTCTCCCCCAGGTTTCCAAACTGTTTTTT
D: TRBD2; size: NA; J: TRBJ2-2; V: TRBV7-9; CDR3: CASSGERREGNTGELFF; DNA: TGTGCCAGCAGCGGCGAAAGGAGGGAGGGGAACACCGGGGAGCTGTTTTTT
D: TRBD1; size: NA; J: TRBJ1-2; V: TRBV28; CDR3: CASRQGVYYGYTF; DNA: TGTGCCAGCAGACAGGGGGTATACTATGGCTACACCTTC
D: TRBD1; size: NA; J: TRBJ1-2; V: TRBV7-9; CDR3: CASSLQGEANYGYTF; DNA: TGTGCCAGCAGCTTACAGGGGGAAGCTAACTATGGCTACACCTTC
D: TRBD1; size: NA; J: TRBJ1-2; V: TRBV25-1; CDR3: CASSESTGVYGYTF; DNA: TGTGCCAGCAGTGAATCCACAGGGGTCTATGGCTACACCTTC
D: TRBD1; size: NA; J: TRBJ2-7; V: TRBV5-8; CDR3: CASSSRGQGAREQYF; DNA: TGTGCCAGCAGCTCCCGGGGACAGGGGGCGCGGGAGCAGTACTTC
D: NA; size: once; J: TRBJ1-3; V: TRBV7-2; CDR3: CASSSASQGGGNTIYF; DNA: TGTGCCAGCAGCTCCGCCTCGCAGGGAGGTGGAAACACCATATATTTT
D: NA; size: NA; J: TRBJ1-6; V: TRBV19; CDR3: CASSRAEGIYNSPLHF; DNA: TGTGCCAGTAGTAGAGCTGAGGGTATATATAATTCACCCCTCCACTTT
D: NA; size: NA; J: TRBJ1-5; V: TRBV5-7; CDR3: CASSLGGLINQPQHF; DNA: TGTGCCAGCAGCTTGGGGGGGCTGATCAATCAGCCCCAGCATTTT
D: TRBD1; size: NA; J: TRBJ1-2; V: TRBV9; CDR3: CASSSYGTEQEYGYTF; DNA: TGTGCCAGCAGCTCTTACGGGACAGAGCAAGAGTACGGCTACACCTTC
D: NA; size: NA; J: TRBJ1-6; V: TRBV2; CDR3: CASSGTPAGLSSPLHF; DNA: TGTGCCAGCAGCGGCACCCCAGCAGGGCTTTCATCACCCCTCCACTTT
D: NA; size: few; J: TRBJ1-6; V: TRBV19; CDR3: CATSSYGSPLHF; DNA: TGTGCGACCAGTAGCTACGGGTCACCCCTCCACTTT
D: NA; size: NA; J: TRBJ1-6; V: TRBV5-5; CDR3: CASRAPGGNSPLHF; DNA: TGTGCCAGCAGGGCGCCCGGGGGTAATTCACCCCTCCACTTT
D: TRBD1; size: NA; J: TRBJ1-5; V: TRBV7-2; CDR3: CASSLGEQGVGQPQHF; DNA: TGTGCCAGCAGCTTAGGGGAACAGGGGGTAGGTCAGCCCCAGCATTTT
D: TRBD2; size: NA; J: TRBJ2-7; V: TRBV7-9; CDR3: CASSSTSGRSHEQYF; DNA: TGTGCCAGCAGCTCAACTAGCGGGAGATCCCACGAGCAGTACTTC
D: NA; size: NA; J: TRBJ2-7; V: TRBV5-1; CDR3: CASSNEGSGYEQYF; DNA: TGCGCCAGCAGCAACGAGGGATCGGGCTACGAGCAGTACTTC
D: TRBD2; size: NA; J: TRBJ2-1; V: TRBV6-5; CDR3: CASSSATSGRRGEQFF; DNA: TGTGCCAGCAGTTCGGCGACTAGCGGGAGGCGAGGTGAGCAGTTCTTC
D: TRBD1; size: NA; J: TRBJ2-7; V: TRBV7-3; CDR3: CASSLHSDPGGEQYF; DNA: TGTGCCAGCAGCCTCCACTCGGACCCAGGGGGCGAGCAGTACTTC
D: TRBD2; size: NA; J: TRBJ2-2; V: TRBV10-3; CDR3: CAISGWTSGRSGELFF; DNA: TGTGCCATCAGCGGGTGGACTAGCGGGAGATCCGGGGAGCTGTTTTTT
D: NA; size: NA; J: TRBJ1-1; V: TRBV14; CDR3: CATAGGIGGDTEAFF; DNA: TGTGCCACCGCGGGGGGGATCGGGGGGGACACTGAAGCTTTCTTT
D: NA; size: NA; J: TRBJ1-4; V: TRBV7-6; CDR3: CASSPPGRTNEKLFF; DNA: TGTGCCAGCAGCCCACCGGGAAGGACTAATGAAAAACTGTTTTTT
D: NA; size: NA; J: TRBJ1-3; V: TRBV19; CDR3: CASSPVSSGNTIYF; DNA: TGTGCCAGTAGTCCGGTTAGCTCTGGAAACACCATATATTTT
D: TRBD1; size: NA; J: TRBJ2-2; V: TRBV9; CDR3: CASSISTGQKNTGELFF; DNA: TGTGCCAGCAGCATCTCTACGGGACAGAAAAACACCGGGGAGCTGTTTTTT
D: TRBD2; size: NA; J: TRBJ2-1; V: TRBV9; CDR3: CASSVESGGPYNEQFF; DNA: TGTGCCAGCAGCGTAGAGTCGGGAGGGCCTTACAATGAGCAGTTCTTC
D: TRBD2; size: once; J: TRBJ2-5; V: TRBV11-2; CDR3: CASSSGLAEETQYF; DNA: TGTGCCAGCAGCTCGGGACTAGCGGAAGAGACCCAGTACTTC
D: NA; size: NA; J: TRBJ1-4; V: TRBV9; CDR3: CASSVAGDGEKLFF; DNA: TGTGCCAGCAGCGTGGCCGGGGATGGTGAAAAACTGTTTTTT
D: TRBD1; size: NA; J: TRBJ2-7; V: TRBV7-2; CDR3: CASSFPGTATYEQYF; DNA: TGTGCCAGCAGCTTTCCCGGGACAGCTACCTACGAGCAGTACTTC
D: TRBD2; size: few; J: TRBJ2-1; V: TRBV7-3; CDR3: CASSLGAGFDEQFF; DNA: TGTGCCAGCAGCTTAGGAGCGGGGTTCGATGAGCAGTTCTTC
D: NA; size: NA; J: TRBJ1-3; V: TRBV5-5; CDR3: CASSLVQEHSGNTIYF; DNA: TGTGCCAGCAGCTTGGTACAGGAACACTCTGGAAACACCATATATTTT
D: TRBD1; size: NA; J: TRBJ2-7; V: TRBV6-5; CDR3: CASSWGQINEQYF; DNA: TGTGCCAGCAGTTGGGGACAGATCAACGAGCAGTACTTC